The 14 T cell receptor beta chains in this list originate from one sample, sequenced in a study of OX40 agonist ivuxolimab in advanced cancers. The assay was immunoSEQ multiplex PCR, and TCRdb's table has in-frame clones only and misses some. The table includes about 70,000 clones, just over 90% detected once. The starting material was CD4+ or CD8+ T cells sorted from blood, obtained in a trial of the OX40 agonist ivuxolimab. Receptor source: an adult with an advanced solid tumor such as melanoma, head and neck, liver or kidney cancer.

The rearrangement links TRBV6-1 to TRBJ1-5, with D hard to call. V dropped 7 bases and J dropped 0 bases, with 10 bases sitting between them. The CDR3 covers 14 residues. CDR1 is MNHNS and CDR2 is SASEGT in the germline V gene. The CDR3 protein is CASKGDNSNQPQHF. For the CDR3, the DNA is TGTGCCAGCAAGGGTGATAATAGCAATCAGCCCCAGCATTTT.

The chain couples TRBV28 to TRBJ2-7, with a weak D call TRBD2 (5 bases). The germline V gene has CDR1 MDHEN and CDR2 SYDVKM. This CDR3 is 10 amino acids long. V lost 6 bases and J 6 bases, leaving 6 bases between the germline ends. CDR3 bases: TGTGCCAGCAGAGGGAGCGAGCAGTACTTC. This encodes CASRGSEQYF.

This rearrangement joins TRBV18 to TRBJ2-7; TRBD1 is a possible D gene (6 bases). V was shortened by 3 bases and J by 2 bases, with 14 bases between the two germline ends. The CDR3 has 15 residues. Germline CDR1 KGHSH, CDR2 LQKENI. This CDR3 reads CASSPGQSNTYEQYF. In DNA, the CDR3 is TGTGCCAGCTCACCTGGACAGAGCAATACCTACGAGCAGTACTTC. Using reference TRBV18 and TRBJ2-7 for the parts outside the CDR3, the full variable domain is NAGVMQNPRHLVRRRGQEARLRCSPMKGHSHVYWYRQLPEEGLKFMVYLQKENIIDESGMPKERFSAEFPKEGPSILRIQQVVRGDSAAYFCASSPGQSNTYEQYFGPGTRLTVT.

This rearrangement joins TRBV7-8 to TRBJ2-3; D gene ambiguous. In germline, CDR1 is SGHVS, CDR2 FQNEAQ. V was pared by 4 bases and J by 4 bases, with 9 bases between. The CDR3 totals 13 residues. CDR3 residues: CASSSLVSDTQYF. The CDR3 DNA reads TGTGCCAGCAGCTCCCTTGTCTCAGATACGCAGTATTTT.

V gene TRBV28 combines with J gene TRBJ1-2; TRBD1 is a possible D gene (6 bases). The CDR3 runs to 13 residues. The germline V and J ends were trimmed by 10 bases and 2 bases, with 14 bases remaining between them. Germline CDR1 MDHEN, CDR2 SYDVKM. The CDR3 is CATTTDRNYGYTF. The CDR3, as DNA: TGTGCCACCACTACCGACAGGAACTATGGCTACACCTTC.

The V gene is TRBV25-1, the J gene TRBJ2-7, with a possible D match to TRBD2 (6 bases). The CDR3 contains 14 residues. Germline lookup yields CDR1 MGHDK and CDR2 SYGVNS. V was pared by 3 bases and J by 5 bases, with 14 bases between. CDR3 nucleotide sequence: TGTGCCAGCAGTGACACCGGGACTCACAACGAGCAGTACTTC. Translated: CASSDTGTHNEQYF.

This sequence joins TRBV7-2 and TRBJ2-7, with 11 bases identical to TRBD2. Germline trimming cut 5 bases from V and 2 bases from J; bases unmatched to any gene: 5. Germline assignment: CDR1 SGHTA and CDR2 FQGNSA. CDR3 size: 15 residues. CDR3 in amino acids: CASSPLAGDPYEQYF. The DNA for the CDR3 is TGTGCCAGCAGCCCACTAGCGGGAGATCCCTACGAGCAGTACTTC.

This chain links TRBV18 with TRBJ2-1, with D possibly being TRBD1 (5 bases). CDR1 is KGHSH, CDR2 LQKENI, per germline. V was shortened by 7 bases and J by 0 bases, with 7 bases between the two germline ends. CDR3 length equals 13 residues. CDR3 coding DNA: TGTGCCAGCTTAAGGGGCTCCTACAATGAGCAGTTCTTC. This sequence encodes CASLRGSYNEQFF.

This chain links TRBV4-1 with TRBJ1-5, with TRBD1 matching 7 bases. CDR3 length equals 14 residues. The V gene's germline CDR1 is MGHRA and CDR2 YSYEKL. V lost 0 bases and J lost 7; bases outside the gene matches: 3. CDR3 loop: CASSQERGQQPQHF. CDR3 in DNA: TGCGCCAGCAGCCAAGAGAGGGGGCAACAGCCCCAGCATTTT.

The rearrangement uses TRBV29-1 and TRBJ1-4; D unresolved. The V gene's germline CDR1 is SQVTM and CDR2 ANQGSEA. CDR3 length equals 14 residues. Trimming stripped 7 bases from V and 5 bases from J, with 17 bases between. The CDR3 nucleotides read TGCAGCGGGCGCGGTACCGGGAAGAATGAAAAACTGTTTTTT. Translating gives CSGRGTGKNEKLFF. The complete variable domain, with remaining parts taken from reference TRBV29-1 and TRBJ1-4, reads SAVISQKPSRDICQRGTSLTIQCQVDSQVTMMFWYRQQPGQSLTLIATANQGSEATYESGFVIDKFPISRPNLTFSTLTVSNMSPEDSSIYLCSGRGTGKNEKLFFGSGTQLSVL.

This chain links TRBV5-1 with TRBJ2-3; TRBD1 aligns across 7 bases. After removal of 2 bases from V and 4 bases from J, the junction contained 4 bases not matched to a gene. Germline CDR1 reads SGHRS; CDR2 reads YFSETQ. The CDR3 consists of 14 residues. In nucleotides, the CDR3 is TGCGCCAGCAGCTTACAGGGGCGGGCAGATACGCAGTATTTT. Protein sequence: CASSLQGRADTQYF.

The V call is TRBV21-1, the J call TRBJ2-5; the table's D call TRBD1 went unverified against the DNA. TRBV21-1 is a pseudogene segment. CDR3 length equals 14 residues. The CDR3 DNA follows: TGTGCCAGCGAAAGGACAGGGGGCTTGGAGACCCAGTACTTC. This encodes CASERTGGLETQYF.

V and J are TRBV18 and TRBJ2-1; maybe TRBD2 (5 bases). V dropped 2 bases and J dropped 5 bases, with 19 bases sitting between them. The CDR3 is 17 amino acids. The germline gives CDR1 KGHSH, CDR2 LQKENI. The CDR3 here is CASSPRTASFNDNEQFF. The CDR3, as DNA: TGTGCCAGCTCACCAAGGACTGCCTCCTTTAATGACAATGAGCAGTTCTTC. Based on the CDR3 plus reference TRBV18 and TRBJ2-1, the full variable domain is NAGVMQNPRHLVRRRGQEARLRCSPMKGHSHVYWYRQLPEEGLKFMVYLQKENIIDESGMPKERFSAEFPKEGPSILRIQQVVRGDSAAYFCASSPRTASFNDNEQFFGPGTRLTVL.

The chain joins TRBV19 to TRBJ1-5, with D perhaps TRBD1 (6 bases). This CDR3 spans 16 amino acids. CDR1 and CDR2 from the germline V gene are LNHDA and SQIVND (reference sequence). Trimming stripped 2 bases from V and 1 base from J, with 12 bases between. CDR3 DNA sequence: TGTGCCAGTAGTATAATCGGGGGGCGGAGCAATCAGCCCCAGCATTTT. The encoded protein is CASSIIGGRSNQPQHF.